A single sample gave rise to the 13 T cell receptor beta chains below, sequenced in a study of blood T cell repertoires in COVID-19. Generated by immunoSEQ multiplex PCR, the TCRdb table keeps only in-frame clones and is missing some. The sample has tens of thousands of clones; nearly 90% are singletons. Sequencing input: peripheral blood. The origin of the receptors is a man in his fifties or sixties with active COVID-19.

CDR3 protein: CASSVGPTHRADTQYF. CDR3 DNA sequence: TGTGCCAGCAGCGTAGGGCCTACCCACAGGGCAGATACGCAGTATTTT. The genes are TRBV9 and TRBJ2-3; D may be TRBD1 (6 bases). The CDR3 runs 16 residues. The germline V and J ends were trimmed by 0 bases and 4 bases, with 15 bases remaining between them. CDR1 is SGDLS, CDR2 YYNGEE, per germline.

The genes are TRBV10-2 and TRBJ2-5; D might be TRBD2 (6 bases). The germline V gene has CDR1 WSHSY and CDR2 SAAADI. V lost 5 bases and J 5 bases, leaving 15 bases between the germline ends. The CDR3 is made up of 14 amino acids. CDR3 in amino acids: CASSFPGSAETQYF. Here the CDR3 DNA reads TGCGCCAGCAGTTTCCCCGGGAGTGCTGAGACCCAGTACTTC.

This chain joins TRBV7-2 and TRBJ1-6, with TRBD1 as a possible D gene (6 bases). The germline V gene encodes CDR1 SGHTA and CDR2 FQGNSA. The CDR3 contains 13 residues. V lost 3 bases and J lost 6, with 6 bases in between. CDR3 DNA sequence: TGTGCCAGCAGCTTCAGGGGTAATTCACCCCTCCACTTT. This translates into CASSFRGNSPLHF.

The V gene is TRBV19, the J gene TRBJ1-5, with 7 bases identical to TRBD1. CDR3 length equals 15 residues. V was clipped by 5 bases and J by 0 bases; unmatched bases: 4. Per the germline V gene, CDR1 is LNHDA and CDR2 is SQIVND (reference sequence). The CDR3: CASSGTANSNQPQHF. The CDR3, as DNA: TGTGCCAGTAGTGGGACAGCGAATAGCAATCAGCCCCAGCATTTT.

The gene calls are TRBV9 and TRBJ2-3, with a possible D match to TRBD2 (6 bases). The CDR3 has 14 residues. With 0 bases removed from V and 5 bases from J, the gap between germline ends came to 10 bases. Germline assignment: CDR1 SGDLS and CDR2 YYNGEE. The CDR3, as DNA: TGTGCCAGCAGCGTAGAGCTAGCGAGAGATACGCAGTATTTT. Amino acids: CASSVELARDTQYF.

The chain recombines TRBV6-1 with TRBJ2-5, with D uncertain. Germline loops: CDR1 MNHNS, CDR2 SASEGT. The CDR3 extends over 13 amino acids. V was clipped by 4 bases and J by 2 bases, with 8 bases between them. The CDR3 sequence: CASSAALQETQYF. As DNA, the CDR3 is TGTGCCAGCAGTGCAGCACTACAAGAGACCCAGTACTTC.

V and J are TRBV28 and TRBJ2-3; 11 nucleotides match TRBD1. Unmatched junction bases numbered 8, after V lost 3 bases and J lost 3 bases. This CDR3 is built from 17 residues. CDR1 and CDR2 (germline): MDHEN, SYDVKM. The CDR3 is CASSFVAGTGGTDTQYF. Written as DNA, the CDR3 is TGTGCCAGCAGTTTTGTGGCCGGGACAGGGGGGACAGATACGCAGTATTTT.

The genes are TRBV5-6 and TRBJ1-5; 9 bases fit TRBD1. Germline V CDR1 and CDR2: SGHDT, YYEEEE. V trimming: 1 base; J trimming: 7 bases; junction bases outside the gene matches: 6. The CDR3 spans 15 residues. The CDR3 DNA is TGTGCCAGCAGCTTGTGGACAGGGGAACAACAGCCCCAGCATTTT. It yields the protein CASSLWTGEQQPQHF.

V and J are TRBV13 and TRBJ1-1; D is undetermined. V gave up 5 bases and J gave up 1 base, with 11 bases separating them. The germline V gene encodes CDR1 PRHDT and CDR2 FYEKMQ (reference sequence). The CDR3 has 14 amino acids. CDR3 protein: CASSLAGGNTEAFF. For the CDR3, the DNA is TGTGCCAGCAGCCTAGCGGGAGGGAACACTGAAGCTTTCTTT.

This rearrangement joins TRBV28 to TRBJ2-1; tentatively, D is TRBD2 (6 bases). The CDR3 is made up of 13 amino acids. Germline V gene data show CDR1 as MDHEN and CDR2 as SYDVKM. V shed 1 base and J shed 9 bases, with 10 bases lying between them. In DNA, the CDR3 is TGTGCCAGCAGTTTATACCGGGGGATTGAGCAGTTCTTC. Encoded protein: CASSLYRGIEQFF.

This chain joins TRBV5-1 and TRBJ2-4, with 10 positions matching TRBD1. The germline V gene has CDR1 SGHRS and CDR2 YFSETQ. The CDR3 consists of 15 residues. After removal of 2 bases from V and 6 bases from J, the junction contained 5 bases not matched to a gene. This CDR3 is CASSFLGDRGNIQYF. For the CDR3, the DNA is TGCGCCAGCAGCTTTCTAGGGGACAGGGGAAACATTCAGTACTTC. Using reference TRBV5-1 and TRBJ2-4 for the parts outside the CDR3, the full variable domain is KAGVTQTPRYLIKTRGQQVTLSCSPISGHRSVSWYQQTPGQGLQFLFEYFSETQRNKGNFPGRFSGRQFSNSRSEMNVSTLELGDSALYLCASSFLGDRGNIQYFGAGTRLSVL.

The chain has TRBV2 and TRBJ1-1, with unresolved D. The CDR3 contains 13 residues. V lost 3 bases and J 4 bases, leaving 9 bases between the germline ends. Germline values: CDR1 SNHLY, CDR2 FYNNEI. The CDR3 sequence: CASSEEGGTEAFF. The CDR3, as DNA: TGTGCCAGCAGTGAGGAGGGAGGCACTGAAGCTTTCTTT.

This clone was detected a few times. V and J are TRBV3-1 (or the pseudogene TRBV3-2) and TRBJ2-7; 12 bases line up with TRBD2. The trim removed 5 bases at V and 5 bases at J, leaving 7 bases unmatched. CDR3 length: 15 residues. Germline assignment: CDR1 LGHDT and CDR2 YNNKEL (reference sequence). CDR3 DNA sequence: TGTGCCAGCAGCAGAGCTAGCGGGAGGGCGCACGAGCAGTACTTC. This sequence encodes CASSRASGRAHEQYF.